The rows below give T cell receptor beta chains drawn from one sample of a study of blood T cell repertoires in COVID-19. TCRdb's copy holds only in-frame clones and misses some; the assay was immunoSEQ multiplex PCR. The sample records about 270,000 clones, approximately 90% being singletons. The specimen was PBMCs or T cells enriched from blood (not recorded which). These TCRs come from a woman aged 45-65 years who had recovered from COVID-19. The CDR3 runs from the conserved cysteine through the conserved F or W. D genes are given only for firm matches. Some rows mark clone size as missing; the rest say once, few, many or name a class of expanded clone.

>TRBJ1-2|.|.|TRBV3-1/TRBV3-2
TGTGCCAGCAGCCAAGGTACGGGGAGGAACTATGGCTACACCTTC
CASSQGTGRNYGYTF
>TRBJ2-5|once|TRBD2|TRBV11-2
TGTGCCAGCAGCCGGGGACTAGCGCGCTTGGAGACCCAGTACTTC
CASSRGLARLETQYF
>TRBJ1-1|.|.|TRBV7-2
TGTGCCAGCAGCCCACGCATCGCCGGGAACACTGAAGCTTTCTTT
CASSPRIAGNTEAFF
>TRBJ2-7|.|TRBD1|TRBV5-5
TGTGCCAGCAGCTTTGGGACAGGGTACGAGCAGTACTTC
CASSFGTGYEQYF
>TRBJ2-7|.|TRBD2|TRBV6-5
TGTGCCAGCAGTTATGGGACTAGCGGTTCCTACGAGCAGTACTTC
CASSYGTSGSYEQYF
>TRBJ1-1|.|.|TRBV6-4
TGTGCCAGCAGTGACGAAGCGAACACTGAAGCTTTCTTT
CASSDEANTEAFF
>TRBJ2-2|.|TRBD2|TRBV18
TGTGCCAGCTCACCGGGTCTAGCGGGTAACACCGGGGAGCTGTTTTTT
CASSPGLAGNTGELFF
>TRBJ1-1|.|.|TRBV7-8
TGTGCCAGCAGCTTAGACCGCGTAGCGAACACTGAAGCTTTCTTT
CASSLDRVANTEAFF
>TRBJ1-2|.|TRBD1|TRBV6-5
TGTGCCAGCAGTAGAGAAGGGGGCTTAAGTTATGGCTACACCTTC
CASSREGGLSYGYTF
>TRBJ2-3|.|TRBD2|TRBV7-3
TGTGCCAGCAGCCGGACTAGCGCCACAGATACGCAGTATTTT
CASSRTSATDTQYF
>TRBJ2-2|.|.|TRBV15
TGTGCCACCAGCAGAGCCGGGACTCTTATCGGGGAGCTGTTTTTT
CATSRAGTLIGELFF
>TRBJ2-7|.|.|TRBV11-2
TGTGCCAGCAGCTCAGACTTCTACGAGCAGTACTTC
CASSSDFYEQYF
>TRBJ2-7|few|.|TRBV28
TGTGCCAGCATTGGACTTAGCGGATACTACGAGCAGTACTTC
CASIGLSGYYEQYF
>TRBJ1-2|.|TRBD1|TRBV2
TGTGCCAGCATGCAGGTGGACAGGAGCTATGGCTACACCTTC
CASMQVDRSYGYTF
>TRBJ2-4|.|TRBD2|TRBV7-3
TGTGCCAGCAGCTTAAGTGTTGAGCGGGGGCGCAAAAACATTCAGTACTTC
CASSLSVERGRKNIQYF
>TRBJ1-4|.|.|TRBV28
TGTGCCAGCAGTCTATGGACAGCAACTAATGAAAAACTGTTTTTT
CASSLWTATNEKLFF
>TRBJ1-1|.|TRBD1|TRBV18
TGTGCCAGCTCACCGGGACAGGGCAACACTGAAGCTTTCTTT
CASSPGQGNTEAFF
>TRBJ1-4|.|TRBD1|TRBV27
TGTGCCAGCAGTTTATTCTTCAGGGGGAAACTGTTTTTT
CASSLFFRGKLFF
>TRBJ2-4|.|TRBD2|TRBV19
TGTGCCAGTAGTGGCAGACTAGCGCACAAAAACATTCAGTACTTC
CASSGRLAHKNIQYF
>TRBJ2-3|.|.|TRBV5-6
TGTGCCAGCAGCGTGACGGGACTCAGGAGCATGGATACGCAGTATTTT
CASSVTGLRSMDTQYF
>TRBJ2-2|.|.|TRBV4-3
TGCGCCAGCAGCCAAGATCTCCCGGGGATGCGCACCGGGGAGCTGTTTTTT
CASSQDLPGMRTGELFF
>TRBJ1-6|.|.|TRBV5-6
TGTGCCAGCGAGGTCGGGGCCTATAATTCACCCCTCCACTTT
CASEVGAYNSPLHF
>TRBJ2-7|.|TRBD2|TRBV14
TGTGCCAGCAGCCAAGGCCTCACTAGCGGGAACTCCTACGAGCAGTACTTC
CASSQGLTSGNSYEQYF
>TRBJ2-3|.|TRBD2|TRBV7-2
TGTGCCAGCAGCTTAGCGGGGGGACTAGCGGGAGGAACTATCTCGAGGGATACGCAGTATTTT
CASSLAGGLAGGTISRDTQYF
>TRBJ2-1|.|TRBD2|TRBV5-4
TGTGCCAGCAGCCCAGTAGCGGGAGGGCCTGGTGAGCAGTTCTTC
CASSPVAGGPGEQFF
>TRBJ2-7|.|.|TRBV6-2/TRBV6-3
TGTGCCAGCAGTGGCCTAGCCTACGAGCAGTACTTC
CASSGLAYEQYF
>TRBJ2-3|.|TRBD1|TRBV5-4
TGTGCCAGCAGCACTGGGACAGATTTCACAGATACGCAGTATTTT
CASSTGTDFTDTQYF
>TRBJ2-7|few|.|TRBV7-2
TGTGCCAGCAGCTTAGATTCACAGGGAAGCTACGAGCAGTACTTC
CASSLDSQGSYEQYF
>TRBJ1-2|.|TRBD1|TRBV3-1/TRBV3-2
TGTGCCAGCAGCCCGGCCGGGACAGGGGGCGGCTACACCTTC
CASSPAGTGGGYTF
>TRBJ2-1|.|TRBD2|TRBV27
TGTGCCAGCAGTAAGGGACTAGCGGGAGCCGAGCAGTTCTTC
CASSKGLAGAEQFF
>TRBJ1-6|.|.|TRBV4-3
TGCGCCAGCAGCCAAGATTCGGCGGAAAACTCCTATAATTCACCCCTCCACTTT
CASSQDSAENSYNSPLHF
>TRBJ2-7|.|TRBD1|TRBV28
TGTGCCAGCAGTGGACAGGCCTACGAGCAGTACTTC
CASSGQAYEQYF
>TRBJ2-7|.|TRBD1|TRBV27
TGTGCCAGCAGTTTGACAGGGGCCCCATCCTACGAGCAGTACTTC
CASSLTGAPSYEQYF
>TRBJ1-5|once|.|TRBV19
TGTGCCAGTACTCTCGGGGGGAGGGAGAGGCGCAATCAGCCCCAGCATTTT
CASTLGGRERRNQPQHF
>TRBJ2-5|.|.|TRBV4-1
TGCGCCAGCAGCCAGGCTCCACCGGGACTCTCAGGCCAAGAGACCCAGTACTTC
CASSQAPPGLSGQETQYF
>TRBJ2-1|.|.|TRBV4-3
TGCGCCAGCAGCCGCGGGCAGTACAATGAGCAGTTCTTC
CASSRGQYNEQFF
>TRBJ2-2|few|.|TRBV7-3
TGTGCCAGCAGCTTAGGCAAGACCGGGGAGCTGTTTTTT
CASSLGKTGELFF
>TRBJ2-1|.|TRBD1|TRBV29-1
TGCAGCGTTGAGACAGGGGGCTCCTACAATGAGCAGTTCTTC
CSVETGGSYNEQFF
>TRBJ1-4|.|.|TRBV28
TGTGCCAGCAGTTTTCAGGCCGGTGGAGGTGAAAAACTGTTTTTT
CASSFQAGGGEKLFF
>TRBJ2-5|.|.|TRBV28
TGTGCCAGCAGTCCCTGGGGCAGTCAAGAGACCCAGTACTTC
CASSPWGSQETQYF
>TRBJ2-2|.|TRBD1|TRBV5-1
TGCGCCAGCGGACCATCTCCGGGACAGCTATCCGGGGAGCTGTTTTTT
CASGPSPGQLSGELFF
>TRBJ2-7|.|TRBD1|TRBV5-6
TGTGCCAGCAGCGCGGCCACAGGGGGCAACGACGAGCAGTACTTC
CASSAATGGNDEQYF
>TRBJ1-4|.|TRBD1|TRBV28
TGTGCCAGCAGTTCCGGACAGGGTATAGGTGAAAAACTGTTTTTT
CASSSGQGIGEKLFF
>TRBJ1-2|.|.|TRBV28
TGTGCCAGCAAATTGGGCACCAACGACGGCTACACCTTC
CASKLGTNDGYTF
>TRBJ1-5|.|TRBD1|TRBV6-1
TGTGCCAGCAGTGAAGGGCGGGTGACAGGGGGTCAGCCCCAGCATTTT
CASSEGRVTGGQPQHF
>TRBJ1-5|.|TRBD1|TRBV6-6
TGTGCCAGCAGTTTCGGGACAGACCAGCCCCAGCATTTT
CASSFGTDQPQHF
>TRBJ1-1|.|.|TRBV6-5
TGTGCCAGCAGTACACGGGGTGGGGACACTGAAGCTTTCTTT
CASSTRGGDTEAFF
>TRBJ2-3|.|.|TRBV5-4
TGTGCCAGCAGCCCCCTAGCGAGCACAGATACGCAGTATTTT
CASSPLASTDTQYF
>TRBJ2-7|.|.|TRBV6-1
TGTGCCAGCAGTGAAACTAGGGCAGCAAAAGGCGCTCTCTACGAGCAGTACTTC
CASSETRAAKGALYEQYF
>TRBJ2-7|once|.|TRBV12-3/TRBV12-4
TGTGCCAGCAGTTTAGAACAAGTCCAGTACTTC
CASSLEQVQYF
>TRBJ1-5|.|TRBD1|TRBV27
TGTGCCAGCAGTTTTAGATGGGCAGGGGGTGATCAGCCCCAGCATTTT
CASSFRWAGGDQPQHF
>TRBJ2-3|once|TRBD2|TRBV2
TGTGCCAGCAGTGAAACTAGCGGGAGGGGGGTGGATACGCAGTATTTT
CASSETSGRGVDTQYF
>TRBJ2-5|.|.|TRBV27
TGTGCCAGCAGTCTGGGCCGCGGGCTGGAGACCCAGTACTTC
CASSLGRGLETQYF
>TRBJ2-7|.|.|TRBV27
TGTGCCAGCAGTTTAAAATGGCAGTACGAGCAGTACTTC
CASSLKWQYEQYF
>TRBJ2-1|.|TRBD2|TRBV9
TGTGCCAGCAGCTTTACTAGCGGGAGGGCCGGTGAGCAGTTCTTC
CASSFTSGRAGEQFF
>TRBJ1-2|.|.|TRBV28
TGTGCCAGCAGTATCGGGGGTTCCGACTATGGCTACACCTTC
CASSIGGSDYGYTF
>TRBJ1-6|.|.|TRBV6-5
TGTGCCAGCAGTTACTCGAGGAACAGGGCTAATTCACCCCTCCACTTT
CASSYSRNRANSPLHF
>TRBJ2-1|.|TRBD2|TRBV4-3
TGCGCCAGCAGCCAACTAGCGGGAGGGCTGCGGAATGAGCAGTTCTTC
CASSQLAGGLRNEQFF
>TRBJ2-7|.|TRBD2|TRBV5-1
TGCGCCAGCAGCCCTAGCGGGAGAACCTACGAGCAGTACTTC
CASSPSGRTYEQYF
>TRBJ1-4|.|.|TRBV7-8
TGTGCCAGCAGCTTGGGGGCAGGATACCGGGAAAAACTGTTTTTT
CASSLGAGYREKLFF